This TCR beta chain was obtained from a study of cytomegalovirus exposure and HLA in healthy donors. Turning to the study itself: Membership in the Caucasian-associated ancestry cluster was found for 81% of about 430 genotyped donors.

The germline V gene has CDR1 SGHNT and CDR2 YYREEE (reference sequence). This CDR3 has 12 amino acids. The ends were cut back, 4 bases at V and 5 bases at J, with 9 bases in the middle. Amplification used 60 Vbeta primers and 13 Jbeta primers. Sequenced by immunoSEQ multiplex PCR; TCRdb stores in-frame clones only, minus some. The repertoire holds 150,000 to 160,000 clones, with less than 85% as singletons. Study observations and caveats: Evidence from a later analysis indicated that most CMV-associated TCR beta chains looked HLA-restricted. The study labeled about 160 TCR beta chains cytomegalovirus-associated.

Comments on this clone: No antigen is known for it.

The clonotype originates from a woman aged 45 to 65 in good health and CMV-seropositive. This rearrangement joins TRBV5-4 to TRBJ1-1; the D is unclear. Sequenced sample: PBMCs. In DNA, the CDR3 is TGTGCCAGCAGCCGGGCGGGTACTGAAGCTTTCTTT. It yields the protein CASSRAGTEAFF.